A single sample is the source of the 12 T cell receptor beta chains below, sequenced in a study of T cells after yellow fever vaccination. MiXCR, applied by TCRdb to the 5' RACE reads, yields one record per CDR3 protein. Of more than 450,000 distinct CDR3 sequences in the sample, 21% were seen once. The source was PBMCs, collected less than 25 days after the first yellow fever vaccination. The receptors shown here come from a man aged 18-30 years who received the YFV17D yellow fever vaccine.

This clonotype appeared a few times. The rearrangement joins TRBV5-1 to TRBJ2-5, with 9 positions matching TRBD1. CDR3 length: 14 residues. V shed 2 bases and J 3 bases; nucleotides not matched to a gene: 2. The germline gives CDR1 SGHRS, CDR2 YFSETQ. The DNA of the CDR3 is TGCGCCAGCAGCTTTGGACAGGGGAAAGAGACCCAGTACTTC. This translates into CASSFGQGKETQYF.

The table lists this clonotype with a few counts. CDR3 DNA: TGCGCCAGCAGTCATACGGACAGGGGGGACAATCAGCCCCAGCATTTT. It translates to CASSHTDRGDNQPQHF. The J gene is TRBJ1-5, the V gene TRBV23-1; 10 bases line up with TRBD1. TRBV23-1 is reported as an ORF; its role is uncertain. The CDR3 is 16 amino acids. Germline trimming cut 3 bases from V and 3 bases from J; bases unmatched to any gene: 5.

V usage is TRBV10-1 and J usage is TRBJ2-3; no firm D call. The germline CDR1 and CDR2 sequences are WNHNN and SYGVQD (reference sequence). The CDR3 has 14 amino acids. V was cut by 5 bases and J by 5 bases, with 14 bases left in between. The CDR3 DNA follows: TGCGCCAGCAGTCGGGTCCTACAGCGAGATACGCAGTATTTT. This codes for CASSRVLQRDTQYF.

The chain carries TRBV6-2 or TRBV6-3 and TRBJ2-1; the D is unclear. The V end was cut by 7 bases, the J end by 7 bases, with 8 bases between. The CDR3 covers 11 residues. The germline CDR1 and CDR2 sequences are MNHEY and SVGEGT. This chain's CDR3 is CASTYMNEQFF. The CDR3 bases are TGTGCCAGCACCTACATGAATGAGCAGTTCTTC.

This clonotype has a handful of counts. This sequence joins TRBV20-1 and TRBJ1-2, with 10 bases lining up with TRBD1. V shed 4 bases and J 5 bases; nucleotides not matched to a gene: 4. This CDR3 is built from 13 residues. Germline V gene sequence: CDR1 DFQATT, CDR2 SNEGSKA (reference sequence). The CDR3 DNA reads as TGCAGTGCTAAAAGGACAGGGGGTTATGGCTACACCTTC. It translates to CSAKRTGGYGYTF.

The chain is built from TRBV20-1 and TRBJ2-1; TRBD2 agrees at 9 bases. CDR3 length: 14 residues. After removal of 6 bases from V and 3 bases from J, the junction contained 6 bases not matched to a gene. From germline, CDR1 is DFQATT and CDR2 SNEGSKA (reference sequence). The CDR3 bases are TGCAGTGCCCCCGGGACTAGCTTCTACAATGAGCAGTTCTTC. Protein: CSAPGTSFYNEQFF.

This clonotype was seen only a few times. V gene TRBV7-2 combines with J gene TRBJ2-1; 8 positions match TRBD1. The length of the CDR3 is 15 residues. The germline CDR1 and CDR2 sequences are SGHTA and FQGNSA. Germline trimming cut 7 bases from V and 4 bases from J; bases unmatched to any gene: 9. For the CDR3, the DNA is TGTGCCAGCACCCAAAGGACAGGGCGGTACAATGAGCAGTTCTTC. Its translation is CASTQRTGRYNEQFF.

CDR3 region: CASIPGQGENEQFF. The CDR3 bases are TGCGCCAGTATCCCGGGACAGGGAGAGAATGAGCAGTTCTTC. This chain joins TRBV5-1 and TRBJ2-1; 9 bases fit TRBD1. Germline trimming cut 8 bases from V and 7 bases from J; bases unmatched to any gene: 10. Looked up from germline, CDR1 is SGHRS and CDR2 is YFSETQ. This CDR3 has 14 amino acids.

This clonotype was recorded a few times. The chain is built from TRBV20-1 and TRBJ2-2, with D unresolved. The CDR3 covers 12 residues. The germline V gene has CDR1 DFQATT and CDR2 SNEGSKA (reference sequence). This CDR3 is CGSATGTGELFF. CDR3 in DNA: TGCGGCTCCGCCACCGGCACCGGGGAGCTGTTTTTT.

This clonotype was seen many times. CDR3 bases: TGTGCCAGCAGTTTATTGGTTACTAACTATGGCTACACCTTC. Protein sequence: CASSLLVTNYGYTF. The chain carries TRBV12-3 or TRBV12-4 and TRBJ1-2, with D hard to call. V was shortened by 2 bases and J by 0 bases, with 7 bases between the two germline ends. The CDR3 contains 14 residues.

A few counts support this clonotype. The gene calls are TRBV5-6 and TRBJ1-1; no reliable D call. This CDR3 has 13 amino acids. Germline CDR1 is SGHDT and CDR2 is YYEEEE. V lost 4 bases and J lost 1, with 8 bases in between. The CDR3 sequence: CASSALPNTEAFF. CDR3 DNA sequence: TGTGCCAGCAGCGCTCTACCGAACACTGAAGCTTTCTTT.

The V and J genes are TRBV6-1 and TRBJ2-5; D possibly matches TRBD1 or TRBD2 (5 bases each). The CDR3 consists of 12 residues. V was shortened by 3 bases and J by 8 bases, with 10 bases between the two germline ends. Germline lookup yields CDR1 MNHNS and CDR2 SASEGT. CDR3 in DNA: TGTGCCAGCAGTGAGCTCCGGGACACCCAGTACTTC. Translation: CASSELRDTQYF.